This TCR beta chain derives from a study of identical twins. Findings and caveats of the study: Compared with models, monozygotic twins showed more out-of-frame TCR alpha sharing. An excess of low generation probability was shown by twin-shared out-of-frame alpha sequences.

In the case of this clonotype: The antigen remains undetermined.

Unique molecular identifiers were in the cDNA, with template-switch universal primer binding. A single record per CDR3 protein comes from TCRdb applying MiXCR to the 5' RACE reads. The sample records hundreds of thousands of distinct CDR3 sequences, around an eighth being singletons. These data are also associated with another study on yellow fever vaccine responses in identical twins.

This clonotype was obtained from a woman between 18 and 29 years old in good health. The sequencing sample was made of PBMCs.

The CDR3 bases are TGTGCCAGCAAGCGTGGGGCCGGCAATGAGCAGTTCTTC. Translating gives CASKRGAGNEQFF. This chain connects TRBV7-9 to TRBJ2-1; a weak D match, TRBD1 (5 bases). The V and J ends lost 7 bases and 6 bases respectively, with 13 bases between them. In germline, CDR1 is SEHNR, CDR2 FQNEAQ (reference sequence). The CDR3 is 13 residues long. Full variable domain (rest looked up from reference TRBV7-9 and TRBJ2-1): DTGVSQNPRHKITKRGQNVTFRCDPISEHNRLYWYRQTLGQGPEFLTYFQNEAQLEKSRLLSDRFSAERPKGSFSTLEIQRTEQGDSAMYLCASKRGAGNEQFFGPGTRLTVL.